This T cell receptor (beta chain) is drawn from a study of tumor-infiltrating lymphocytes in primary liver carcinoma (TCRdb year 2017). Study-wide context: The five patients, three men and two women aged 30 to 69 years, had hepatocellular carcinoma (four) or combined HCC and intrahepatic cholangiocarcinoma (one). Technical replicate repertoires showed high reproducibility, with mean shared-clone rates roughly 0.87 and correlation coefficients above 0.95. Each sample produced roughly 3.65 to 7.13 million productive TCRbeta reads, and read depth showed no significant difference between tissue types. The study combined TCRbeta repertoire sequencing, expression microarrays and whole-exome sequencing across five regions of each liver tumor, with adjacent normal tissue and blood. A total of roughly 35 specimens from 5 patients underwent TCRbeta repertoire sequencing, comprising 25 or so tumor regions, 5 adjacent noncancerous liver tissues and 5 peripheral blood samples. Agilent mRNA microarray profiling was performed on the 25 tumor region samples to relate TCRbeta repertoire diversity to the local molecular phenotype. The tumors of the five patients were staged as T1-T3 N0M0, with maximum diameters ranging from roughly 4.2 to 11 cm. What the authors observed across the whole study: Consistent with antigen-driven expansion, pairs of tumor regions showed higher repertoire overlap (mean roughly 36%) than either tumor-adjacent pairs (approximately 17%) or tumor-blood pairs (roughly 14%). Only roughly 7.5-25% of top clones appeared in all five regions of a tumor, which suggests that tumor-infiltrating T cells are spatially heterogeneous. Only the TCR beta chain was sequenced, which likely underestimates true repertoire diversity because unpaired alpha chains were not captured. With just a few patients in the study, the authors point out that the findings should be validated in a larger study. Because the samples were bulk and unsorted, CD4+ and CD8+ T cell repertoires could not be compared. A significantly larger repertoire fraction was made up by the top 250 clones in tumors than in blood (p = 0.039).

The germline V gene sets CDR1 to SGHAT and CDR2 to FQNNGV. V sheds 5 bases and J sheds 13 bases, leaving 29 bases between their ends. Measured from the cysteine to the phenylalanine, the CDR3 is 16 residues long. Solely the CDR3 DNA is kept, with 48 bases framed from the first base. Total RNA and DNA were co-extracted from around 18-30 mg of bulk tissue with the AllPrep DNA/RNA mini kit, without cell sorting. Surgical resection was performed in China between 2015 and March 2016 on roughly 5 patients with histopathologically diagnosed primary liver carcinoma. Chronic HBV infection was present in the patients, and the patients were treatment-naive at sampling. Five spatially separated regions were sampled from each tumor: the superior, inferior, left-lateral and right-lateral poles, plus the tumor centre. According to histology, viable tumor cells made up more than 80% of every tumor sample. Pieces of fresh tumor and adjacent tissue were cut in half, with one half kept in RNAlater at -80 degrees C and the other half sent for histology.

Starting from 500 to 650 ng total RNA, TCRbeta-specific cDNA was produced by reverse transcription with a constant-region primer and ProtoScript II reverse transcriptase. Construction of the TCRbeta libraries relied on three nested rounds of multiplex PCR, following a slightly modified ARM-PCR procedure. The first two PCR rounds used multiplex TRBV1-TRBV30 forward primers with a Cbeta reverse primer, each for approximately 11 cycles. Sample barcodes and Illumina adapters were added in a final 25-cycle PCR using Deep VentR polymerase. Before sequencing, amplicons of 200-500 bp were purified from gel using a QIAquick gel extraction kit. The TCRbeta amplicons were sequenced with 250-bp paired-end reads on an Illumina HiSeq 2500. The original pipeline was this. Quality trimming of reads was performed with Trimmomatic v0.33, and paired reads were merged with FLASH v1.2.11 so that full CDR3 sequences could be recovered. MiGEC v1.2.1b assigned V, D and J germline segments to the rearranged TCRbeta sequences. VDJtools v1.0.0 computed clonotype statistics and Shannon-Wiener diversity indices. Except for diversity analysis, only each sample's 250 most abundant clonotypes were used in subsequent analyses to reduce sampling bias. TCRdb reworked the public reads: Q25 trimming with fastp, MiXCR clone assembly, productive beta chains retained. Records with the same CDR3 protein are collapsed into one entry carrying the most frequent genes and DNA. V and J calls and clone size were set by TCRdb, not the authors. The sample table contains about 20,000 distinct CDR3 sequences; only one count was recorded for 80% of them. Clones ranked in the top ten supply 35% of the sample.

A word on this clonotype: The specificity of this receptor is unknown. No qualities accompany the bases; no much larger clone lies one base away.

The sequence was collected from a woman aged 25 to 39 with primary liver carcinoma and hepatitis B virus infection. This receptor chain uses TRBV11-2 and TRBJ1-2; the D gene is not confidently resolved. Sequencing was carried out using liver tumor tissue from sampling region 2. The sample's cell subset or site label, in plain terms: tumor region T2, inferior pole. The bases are TGTGCCAGCAGCCCACGATGCGGGAATTGGAGCTATGGCCGCACCTTC. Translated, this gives CASSPRCGNWSYGRTF.